These 2 T cell receptor beta chains originate from one sample sequenced in a study of T-cell memory formation after mild COVID-19. TCRdb fed the 5' RACE reads into MiXCR, producing one record per CDR3 protein. The profile shows around 300,000 distinct CDR3 sequences, roughly 15% of them singletons. Input material: PBMCs or a T cell subset sorted from them (not recorded which). These receptors were obtained from a man younger than 30 who had mild COVID-19 (a few samples of this study predate the infection). Cell type and time point are not known.

The chain links TRBV13 to TRBJ2-1; 10 bases fit TRBD2. Per germline, CDR1 PRHDT and CDR2 FYEKMQ (reference sequence). This CDR3 region has 17 residues. V was pared by 4 bases and J by 2 bases, with 8 bases of the junction left unmatched. The CDR3 sequence: CASSSVGSGGAYNEQFF. For the CDR3, the DNA is TGTGCCAGCAGCTCCGTTGGCAGCGGGGGGGCCTACAATGAGCAGTTCTTC. Looking up the rest from reference TRBV13 and TRBJ2-1 gives the full variable domain: AAGVIQSPRHLIKEKRETATLKCYPIPRHDTVYWYQQGPGQDPQFLISFYEKMQSDKGSIPDRFSAQQFSDYHSELNMSSLELGDSALYFCASSSVGSGGAYNEQFFGPGTRLTVL.

The genes are TRBV11-2 and TRBJ2-5; possibly TRBD2 for D (5 bases). V dropped 8 bases and J dropped 1 base, with 14 bases sitting between them. The germline gives CDR1 SGHAT, CDR2 FQNNGV. The CDR3 totals 14 residues. DNA of the CDR3: TGTGCCAGCGGACGGGGTTGGGCCCAAGAGACCCAGTACTTC. The encoded protein is CASGRGWAQETQYF. Together with reference TRBV11-2 and TRBJ2-5, the CDR3 gives the full variable domain: EAGVAQSPRYKIIEKRQSVAFWCNPISGHATLYWYQQILGQGPKLLIQFQNNGVVDDSQLPKDRFSAERLKGVDSTLKIQPAKLEDSAVYLCASGRGWAQETQYFGPGTRLLVL.